The 4 T cell receptor beta chains presented below share a single source sample, sequenced in a study of cytomegalovirus exposure and HLA in healthy donors. 13 Jbeta primers and 60 Vbeta primers were used for the PCR. Produced via immunoSEQ multiplex PCR; TCRdb's table is partial and in-frame only. Of 160,000 or so clones listed, about 72% are singletons. The sequenced sample consisted of PBMCs. The receptors come from a male donor in good health and CMV-seronegative.

The genes are TRBV19 and TRBJ1-2, with 10 bases identical to TRBD1. The V segment lost 3 bases and the J segment 0 bases; nucleotides outside the gene matches: 10. CDR1 and CDR2 (germline): LNHDA, SQIVND (reference sequence). The CDR3 has 18 residues. The CDR3 region is CASSIGPSGTGANYGYTF. The CDR3 region has the DNA TGTGCCAGTAGTATCGGGCCGTCGGGGACAGGGGCTAACTATGGCTACACCTTC.

The chain couples TRBV11-2 to TRBJ2-1; 8 positions agree with TRBD2. The trim removed 7 bases at V and 5 bases at J, leaving 7 bases unmatched. This CDR3 comprises 14 residues. CDR1 SGHAT and CDR2 FQNNGV come from the germline V gene. CDR3 loop: CASIGLAGNNEQFF. The DNA of the CDR3 is TGTGCCAGCATAGGATTAGCGGGGAACAATGAGCAGTTCTTC.

The CDR3 DNA sequence: TGCGCCAGCAGCCAAGATGACGGACGGAGGTCCGGGGAGCTGTTTTTT. It encodes CASSQDDGRRSGELFF. J is TRBJ2-2 and V is TRBV4-3; D is perhaps TRBD2 (5 bases). Germline-derived CDR1 and CDR2 are LGHNA and YSLEER. Trimming cost V 0 bases and J 6 bases, with 14 bases left between them. The CDR3 sequence is 16 residues long.

In DNA form, the CDR3 reads TGTGCCAGCAGCGCCGGGGGTAGCGGAACGGGGGAGCTGTTTTTT. Amino acids: CASSAGGSGTGELFF. The rearrangement links TRBV9 to TRBJ2-2; tentatively, D is TRBD2 (6 bases). The CDR3 is made up of 15 amino acids. CDR1 and CDR2 (germline): SGDLS, YYNGEE. V lost 3 bases and J lost 8, with 17 bases in between. Full variable domain (rest looked up from reference TRBV9 and TRBJ2-2): DSGVTQTPKHLITATGQRVTLRCSPRSGDLSVYWYQQSLDQGLQFLIQYYNGEERAKGNILERFSAQQFPDLHSELNLSSLELGDSALYFCASSAGGSGTGELFFGEGSRLTVL.